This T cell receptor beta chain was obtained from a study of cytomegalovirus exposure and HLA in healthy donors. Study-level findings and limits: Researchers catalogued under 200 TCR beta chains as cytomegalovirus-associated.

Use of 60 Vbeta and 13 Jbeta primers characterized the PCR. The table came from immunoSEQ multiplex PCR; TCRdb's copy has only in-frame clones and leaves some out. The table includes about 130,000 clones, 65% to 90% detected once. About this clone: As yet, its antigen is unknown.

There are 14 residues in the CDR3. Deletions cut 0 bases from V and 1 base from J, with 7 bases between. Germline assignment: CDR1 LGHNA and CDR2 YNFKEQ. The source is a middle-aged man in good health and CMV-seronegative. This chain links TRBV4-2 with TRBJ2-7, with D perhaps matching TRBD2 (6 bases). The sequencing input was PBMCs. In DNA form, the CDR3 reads TGTGCCAGCAGCCAAGAGGAGGGGTCCTACGAGCAGTACTTC. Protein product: CASSQEEGSYEQYF.